This is a list of T cell receptor beta chains from one sample in a study of blood T cell repertoires in COVID-19. Assay: immunoSEQ multiplex PCR; the TCRdb copy retains only in-frame clones and omits some. The sample lists hundreds of thousands of clones; about 85% were seen once. Sequencing used peripheral blood. These receptor sequences come from a human donor in a cohort sampled during active COVID-19. Each CDR3 is given without its conserved first and last residue. Fields, in order: V gene, D gene, J gene, CDR3 protein. D genes are given only for firm matches.

v_gene: TRBV6-5
d_gene: -
j_gene: TRBJ2-7
CDR3aa: ASRRSLNEQY

v_gene: TRBV7-7
d_gene: TRBD2
j_gene: TRBJ2-5
CDR3aa: ASSDRRGGETQY

v_gene: TRBV7-3
d_gene: -
j_gene: TRBJ1-1
CDR3aa: ASSLTQGQEAF

v_gene: TRBV7-2
d_gene: TRBD1
j_gene: TRBJ2-5
CDR3aa: ASSSGQKETQY

v_gene: TRBV11-2
d_gene: TRBD2
j_gene: TRBJ2-3
CDR3aa: ASSLGTLAGLSDTQY

v_gene: TRBV5-1
d_gene: TRBD1
j_gene: TRBJ1-2
CDR3aa: ASSLAGTGGSVYGYT

v_gene: TRBV5-5
d_gene: -
j_gene: TRBJ2-5
CDR3aa: ASSLEGLNQETQY

v_gene: TRBV28
d_gene: -
j_gene: TRBJ2-7
CDR3aa: ASSPWARIYEQY

v_gene: TRBV3-1/TRBV3-2
d_gene: TRBD2
j_gene: TRBJ2-1
CDR3aa: ASSQDLGTGGVRNEQF

v_gene: TRBV28
d_gene: -
j_gene: TRBJ1-5
CDR3aa: ASSFESRPQH

v_gene: TRBV7-2
d_gene: -
j_gene: TRBJ1-5
CDR3aa: ASSLSRQGDQPQH

v_gene: TRBV2
d_gene: -
j_gene: TRBJ1-1
CDR3aa: ASSPGSLGLGTEAF

v_gene: TRBV3-1/TRBV3-2
d_gene: -
j_gene: TRBJ2-1
CDR3aa: ASSPRTASYNEQF

v_gene: TRBV5-1
d_gene: -
j_gene: TRBJ1-3
CDR3aa: ASSLADGNTIY

v_gene: TRBV19
d_gene: -
j_gene: TRBJ2-1
CDR3aa: ATQPGHNTQF

v_gene: TRBV29-1
d_gene: TRBD2
j_gene: TRBJ2-3
CDR3aa: SGGRGTDTQY